The 5 T cell receptor beta chains reported below all come from one sample, sequenced in a study of beta chain features in type 1 diabetes. What was sequenced were expressed TCRB transcripts, since all of the isolated RNA had been reverse transcribed. Produced via immunoSEQ multiplex PCR; TCRdb's table is partial and in-frame only. Altogether a few hundred thousand clones are present, approximately 30% being singletons, with the ten largest covering around 0.065%. Sequenced input: naive CD4+ T cells from blood. These receptors were obtained from a man aged 18 to 35 in good health.

This clone showed up just a few times. The chain recombines TRBV30 with TRBJ1-2, with no clear D. The germline CDR1 and CDR2 sequences are GTSNPN and SVGIG (reference sequence). This CDR3 is 11 amino acids long. V lost 4 bases to trimming and J lost 7 bases, with 10 bases between them. The CDR3 sequence: CAWTQAGGYTF. The DNA for the CDR3 is TGTGCCTGGACCCAGGCGGGTGGCTACACCTTC.

This clone came up a few times. V usage is TRBV5-6 and J usage is TRBJ2-1, with D perhaps assigned TRBD1 or TRBD2 (6 bases each). V lost 0 bases to trimming and J lost 8 bases, with 9 bases between them. The CDR3 loop spans 13 amino acids. Germline assignment: CDR1 SGHDT and CDR2 YYEEEE. In nucleotides, the CDR3 is TGTGCCAGCAGCTTGGTCGGGGGCCATGAGCAGTTCTTC. Translation gives CASSLVGGHEQFF.

The genes are TRBV19 and TRBJ2-1; 7 nucleotides line up with TRBD2. CDR1 and CDR2 from the germline V gene are LNHDA and SQIVND (reference sequence). Germline trimming cut 7 bases from V and 1 base from J; bases unmatched to any gene: 13. The CDR3 is made up of 17 amino acids. The CDR3 spells CASKGKLAGASYNEQFF. CDR3 nucleotide sequence: TGTGCCAGTAAGGGCAAGCTTGCGGGAGCATCCTACAATGAGCAGTTCTTC.

The chain is built from TRBV12-5 and TRBJ1-4; possibly TRBD1 for D (6 bases). Germline CDR1 is LGHNT and CDR2 is FRNRAP. The CDR3 length is 14 residues. Trimming removed 4 bases at V and 6 bases at J, with 12 bases between. The CDR3 nucleotides read TGTGCTAGTGGTTCAGGGGACGTGGATGAAAAACTGTTTTTT. Encoded protein: CASGSGDVDEKLFF.

The sample holds a few counts of this clone. The same CDR3 can be traced to other DNA sequences in this sample. The J gene is TRBJ2-1, the V gene TRBV18, with D perhaps TRBD1 (5 bases). The CDR3 is made up of 13 amino acids. V was cut by 2 bases and J by 3 bases, with 5 bases left in between. CDR1 and CDR2 (germline): KGHSH, LQKENI. CDR3 loop: CASSPDSYNEQFF. In DNA form, the CDR3 reads TGTGCCAGCTCACCAGACAGCTACAATGAGCAGTTCTTC.